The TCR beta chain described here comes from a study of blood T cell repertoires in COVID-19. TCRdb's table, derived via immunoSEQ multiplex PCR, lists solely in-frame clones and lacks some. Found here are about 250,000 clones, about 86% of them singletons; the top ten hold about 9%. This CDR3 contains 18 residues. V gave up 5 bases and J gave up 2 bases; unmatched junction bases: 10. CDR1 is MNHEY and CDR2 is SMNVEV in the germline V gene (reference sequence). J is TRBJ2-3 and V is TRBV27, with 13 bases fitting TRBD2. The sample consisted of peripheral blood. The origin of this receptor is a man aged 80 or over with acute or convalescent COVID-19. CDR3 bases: TGTGCCAGCAGTCCGACCCGGACTAGCGGGAGATACACAGATACGCAGTATTTT. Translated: CASSPTRTSGRYTDTQYF.